The clone carrying this T cell receptor beta chain appeared a few times. Antigen: not known. Researchers ran the PCR with 60 Vbeta and 13 Jbeta primers. The method was immunoSEQ multiplex PCR; TCRdb's version includes in-frame clones alone and lacks a portion of them. The sample shows 150,000 to 160,000 clones, around 80% of them seen only once. The junction had 4 bases not matched to a gene; V was cut back by 2 bases and J by 4 bases. In germline, CDR1 is MNHNY, CDR2 SVGAGI (reference sequence). This CDR3 region has 15 residues. The data belong to a study of cytomegalovirus exposure and HLA in healthy donors. Overall study: From donors who were HLA-typed, an early data release held approximately 80 million unique TCRs. Study conclusions and caveats: A later analysis found TCR association rates differed by HLA locus, highest for DRB1 and lowest for HLA-C.

The chain is built from TRBV6-6 and TRBJ2-7, with 11 bases fitting TRBD1. This clonotype was obtained from a middle-aged woman in good health and CMV-seropositive. What was sequenced was PBMCs. CDR3 sequence: CASSYLGQGGYEQYF. The CDR3 DNA reads as TGTGCCAGCAGTTACCTGGGACAGGGGGGATACGAGCAGTACTTC.